This T cell receptor beta chain was retrieved from a study of CD8+CD57+ T cells in acquired aplastic anemia. Study background: Sorted CD4+ plus CD8+ cells gave DNA averaging roughly 3 ug. CD4+ reads averaged roughly 9.8 million in healthy donors. Study findings and constraints: In common between the patients and the controls were around 29 CD8+ CDR3 sequences. Simpson's diversity of CD8+ cells was not significantly different in patients compared with controls.

This clonotype has a count of ten or more. Antigen specificity is unknown. The use of genomic DNA as template underpinned the TCR beta VDJ and CDR3 profiling. MiXCR was run by TCRdb on the reads, yielding one entry per CDR3 protein. The sample shows about 190,000 distinct CDR3 sequences, approximately 50% of them seen only once. The receptor comes from a human donor in good health, serving as a control. Material: sorted CD4+, CD8+, or CD8+CD57+ T cells (not recorded which) from PBMCs.

CDR3 in amino acids: CASSQAPGQLGELFF. The CDR3 region has the DNA TGCGCCAGCAGCCAAGCCCCAGGACAACTCGGGGAGCTGTTTTTT. The V call is TRBV4-3, the J call TRBJ2-2, with D maybe TRBD1 (5 bases). Germline-derived CDR1 and CDR2 are LGHNA and YSLEER. Trimming removed 1 base at V and 7 bases at J, with 13 bases between. This CDR3 spans 15 amino acids.